Shown below are 20 T cell receptor beta chains from a single sample sequenced in a study of identifying expanded T cells in peripheral blood. TCRdb's table, derived via immunoSEQ multiplex PCR, lists solely in-frame clones and lacks some. This sample carries about 63,000 clones, about 83% of them seen once, and the ten largest clones take about 20%. Material for sequencing was blood. These receptors were taken from a person between 18 and 75 years old in good health.

In this sample, this clone turned up a few times. This chain joins TRBV7-2 and TRBJ1-1, with unresolved D. The V gene lost 5 bases and the J gene lost 1 base, with 17 bases spanning the gap. Germline CDR1 SGHTA, CDR2 FQGNSA. The CDR3 is made up of 16 amino acids. The CDR3 bases are TGTGCCAGCAGCCCCGAACTGGCAGCTAAGAACACTGAAGCTTTCTTT. Encoded protein: CASSPELAAKNTEAFF.

This clone was recorded once. The rearrangement joins TRBV29-1 to TRBJ2-3, with unresolved D. CDR1 and CDR2 from the germline V gene are SQVTM and ANQGSEA. The CDR3 covers 11 residues. Between the trimmed V and J ends, which lost 6 bases and 4 bases, there was a span of 8 bases. The CDR3 coding sequence is TGCAGCGTGGCCACGGCAGATACGCAGTATTTT. It translates to CSVATADTQYF.

This clone was recorded once. The chain is built from TRBV5-8 and TRBJ1-1; D is unresolved. This CDR3 spans 17 amino acids. Trimming cost V 2 bases and J 1 base, with 18 bases left between them. Germline CDR1 is SGHTS and CDR2 is YDEGEE. The CDR3 reads CASSFDLGGIGNTEAFF. CDR3 DNA: TGTGCCAGCAGCTTTGACCTCGGAGGTATCGGGAACACTGAAGCTTTCTTT. Based on the CDR3 plus reference TRBV5-8 and TRBJ1-1, the full variable domain is EAGVTQSPTHLIKTRGQQATLRCSPISGHTSVYWYQQALGLGLQFLLWYDEGEERNRGNFPPRFSGRQFPNYSSELNVNALELEDSALYLCASSFDLGGIGNTEAFFGQGTRLTVV.

The rearrangement uses TRBV6-6 and TRBJ2-5, with D possibly being TRBD2 (6 bases). Germline V gene lookup returns CDR1 MNHNY and CDR2 SVGAGI (reference sequence). The CDR3 length is 12 residues. With 6 bases removed from V and 4 bases from J, the gap between germline ends came to 9 bases. For the CDR3, the DNA is TGTGCCAGCAGGGGGACTCTAGAGACCCAGTACTTC. The encoded protein is CASRGTLETQYF.

The chain joins TRBV10-3 to TRBJ2-5; 7 bases line up with TRBD1. The ends lost 4 bases at V and 7 bases at J; junction bases unmatched: 12. The CDR3 has 15 amino acids. The germline CDR1 and CDR2 sequences are ENHRY and SYGVKD. CDR3 bases: TGTGCCATCAGTGTCGGACAGGCCGCTCTAGGGACCCAGTACTTC. The encoded protein is CAISVGQAALGTQYF.

The chain combines TRBV2 with TRBJ2-5; 8 bases agree with TRBD1. V lost 6 bases to trimming and J lost 5 bases; unmatched junction nucleotides: 11. CDR3 length equals 15 residues. Germline CDR1 and CDR2: SNHLY and FYNNEI. The CDR3 DNA follows: TGTGCCAGCAGGCCCGGACAGGGATTACGGGAGACCCAGTACTTC. This codes for CASRPGQGLRETQYF.

This chain connects TRBV5-5 to TRBJ2-2; 10 bases align to TRBD2. The CDR3 covers 17 residues. CDR1 is SGHKS, CDR2 YYEKEE, per germline (reference sequence). V shed 4 bases, J shed 0 bases, and the junction held 6 bases outside the gene matches. CDR3 coding DNA: TGTGCCAGCAGCGCCCTAGCGGGGGCGTCGAACACCGGGGAGCTGTTTTTT. Protein product: CASSALAGASNTGELFF.

In its sample, this clone ranks as medium-sized. The rearrangement joins TRBV6-6 to TRBJ2-7; TRBD2 might be the D (6 bases). Germline CDR1 reads MNHNY; CDR2 reads SVGAGI (reference sequence). V was pared by 4 bases and J by 7 bases, with 11 bases between. This CDR3 has 12 residues. This CDR3 is CASSWGVGEQYV. CDR3 DNA: TGTGCCAGCAGTTGGGGGGTGGGGGAGCAGTACGTC.

The chain links TRBV4-3 to TRBJ1-4; 8 nucleotides align to TRBD1. Unmatched junction bases numbered 5, after V lost 1 base and J lost 10 bases. Germline lookup yields CDR1 LGHNA and CDR2 YSLEER. The CDR3 consists of 14 residues. The CDR3 nucleotides are TGCGCCAGCAGCCAAGCCACAGGGGGTGCAAAACTGTTTTTT. It codes for CASSQATGGAKLFF.

The chain recombines TRBV30 with TRBJ2-7; 11 nucleotides line up with TRBD2. Germline trimming cut 2 bases from V and 10 bases from J; bases unmatched to any gene: 19. Germline V CDR1 and CDR2: GTSNPN, SVGIG (reference sequence). The CDR3 runs 17 residues. The CDR3 spells CAWSLGSTGLAAKGQYF. The CDR3, as DNA: TGTGCCTGGAGTCTAGGGTCAACGGGACTAGCGGCTAAGGGACAGTACTTC.

This clone was seen more than once but under ten times. The CDR3 bases are TGCGCCAGCAGCGAAACCCGGGACGAGCAGTACTTC. Its translation is CASSETRDEQYF. The chain employs TRBV5-1 and TRBJ2-7; D gene ambiguous. This CDR3 contains 12 residues. Trimming stripped 4 bases from V and 5 bases from J, with 10 bases between. Germline assignment: CDR1 SGHRS and CDR2 YFSETQ.

This chain links TRBV7-8 with TRBJ1-3, with TRBD1 matching over 10 bases. V was clipped by 4 bases and J by 6 bases; unmatched bases: 9. Germline-derived CDR1 and CDR2 are SGHVS and FQNEAQ. The CDR3 length is 16 residues. The CDR3 DNA sequence: TGTGCCAGCAGCTCAACCCGGGACAGGGGTGTAAACACCATATATTTT. It codes for CASSSTRDRGVNTIYF.

This clone was recorded many times. Other DNA sequences from this sample encode an identical CDR3 as well. The chain combines TRBV7-9 with TRBJ1-2, with D possibly TRBD1 on 5 matching bases. The CDR3 totals 15 residues. V was clipped by 1 base and J by 2 bases, with 11 bases between them. Per germline, CDR1 SEHNR and CDR2 FQNEAQ (reference sequence). The CDR3 region has the DNA TGTGCCAGCAGCTTAGGGCAGGGACGAAACTATGGCTACACCTTC. Its protein is CASSLGQGRNYGYTF. The whole variable domain, remainder taken from reference TRBV7-9 and TRBJ1-2, is DTGVSQNPRHKITKRGQNVTFRCDPISEHNRLYWYRQTLGQGPEFLTYFQNEAQLEKSRLLSDRFSAERPKGSFSTLEIQRTEQGDSAMYLCASSLGQGRNYGYTFGSGTRLTVV.

This clone was recorded only once. This sequence joins TRBV19 and TRBJ2-2; D perhaps matches TRBD1 (7 bases). Germline CDR1 is LNHDA and CDR2 is SQIVND (reference sequence). The CDR3 has 15 residues. The ends were cut back, 4 bases at V and 5 bases at J, with 14 bases in the middle. Here the CDR3 DNA reads TGTGCCAGTAGTACGCGGGACAGAGGGACCGGGGAGCTGTTTTTT. It is translated as CASSTRDRGTGELFF.

This clone showed up many times. The gene calls are TRBV2 and TRBJ2-4; tentatively, D is TRBD2 (5 bases). This CDR3 contains 14 residues. Germline V gives CDR1 SNHLY, CDR2 FYNNEI. Trimming shortened V by 4 bases and J by 8 bases, and 15 bases separated the two germline ends. The CDR3 region has the DNA TGTGCCAGCAGTGCTGGGCTAGCTGGGCACATTCAGTACTTC. Its protein is CASSAGLAGHIQYF.

The chain is built from TRBV18 and TRBJ1-6, with 7 bases lining up with TRBD1. The V gene end was trimmed by 7 bases and the J gene end by 7 bases; junction bases not matched to a gene: 1. This CDR3 spans 12 amino acids. Germline V gives CDR1 KGHSH, CDR2 LQKENI. This CDR3 reads CASLTGNSPLHF. Here the CDR3 DNA reads TGTGCCAGCTTGACAGGGAATTCACCCCTCCACTTT.

This sequence joins TRBV12-5 and TRBJ2-3; TRBD1 matches at 8 bases. Germline V gives CDR1 LGHNT, CDR2 FRNRAP. V was pared by 0 bases and J by 5 bases, with 7 bases of the junction left unmatched. The length of the CDR3 is 16 residues. The CDR3 here is CASGLVRGRGQDTQYF. CDR3 DNA: TGTGCTAGTGGTTTGGTAAGGGGCAGGGGGCAAGATACGCAGTATTTT. Full variable domain (rest looked up from reference TRBV12-5 and TRBJ2-3): DARVTQTPRHKVTEMGQEVTMRCQPILGHNTVFWYRQTMMQGLELLAYFRNRAPLDDSGMPKDRFSAEMPDATLATLKIQPSEPRDSAVYFCASGLVRGRGQDTQYFGPGTRLTVL.

The chain recombines TRBV30 with TRBJ1-3; D may be TRBD1 (5 bases). With 4 bases removed from V and 7 bases from J, the gap between germline ends came to 14 bases. This CDR3 contains 13 residues. CDR1 is GTSNPN and CDR2 is SVGIG in the germline V gene (reference sequence). This CDR3 reads CAWKVKGTNTIYF. The DNA for the CDR3 is TGTGCCTGGAAGGTTAAAGGGACCAACACCATATATTTT.

By sample fraction, this clone is medium-sized. The rearrangement links TRBV21-1 to TRBJ1-2; the tabulated D call, TRBD1, remains unverified against the DNA. TRBV21-1 represents a pseudogene. CDR3 length: 16 amino acids. The DNA for the CDR3 is TGTGCCAGCAGCAAAGTGGCAGGGGGCCCTAACTATGGCTACACCTTC. Translating gives CASSKVAGGPNYGYTF.

The V and J genes are TRBV27 and TRBJ1-1, with TRBD1 as a possible D gene (6 bases). This CDR3 comprises 14 residues. V was shortened by 7 bases and J by 3 bases, with 15 bases between the two germline ends. CDR1 and CDR2 from the germline V gene are MNHEY and SMNVEV (reference sequence). CDR3 coding DNA: TGTGCCAGCACGAGGGGGGGGGTATACACTGAAGCTTTCTTT. Translation gives CASTRGGVYTEAFF.